These T cell receptor beta chains were read from a single sample in a study of blood T cell repertoires in COVID-19. The method was immunoSEQ multiplex PCR; TCRdb's version includes in-frame clones alone and lacks a portion of them. This sample has around 260,000 clones; about nine tenths occur once, and the top ten carry around 2.2%. The specimen sequenced was peripheral blood. Every receptor here comes from a woman aged 25 to 39 with COVID-19, enrolled during active disease. Each CDR3 is given with its conserved first and last residue. The D gene is left open where the match is weak. Some rows mark clone size as missing; the rest say once, few, many or name a class of expanded clone.

CDR3,DNA,D,length,J,V,size
CASSLAGARTDTQYF,TGCGCCAGCAGCTTGGCTGGGGCTAGGACAGATACGCAGTATTTT,NA,15,TRBJ2-3,TRBV5-1,NA
CSASREDGYTF,TGCAGTGCTAGTAGGGAGGATGGCTACACCTTC,NA,11,TRBJ1-2,TRBV20-1,NA
CASRHSIYEQYF,TGTGCCAGCAGACACAGTATCTACGAGCAGTACTTC,NA,12,TRBJ2-7,TRBV28,NA
CASSPSSHQETQYF,TGTGCCAGCAGCCCCTCTAGCCACCAAGAGACCCAGTACTTC,NA,14,TRBJ2-5,TRBV7-9,once
CASSYGQGTEAFF,TGTGCCAGCAGTTACGGACAGGGCACTGAAGCTTTCTTT,TRBD1,13,TRBJ1-1,TRBV12-3/TRBV12-4,few
CASSSQSFSTEAFF,TGTGCCAGTAGTTCACAGTCTTTCAGCACTGAAGCTTTCTTT,NA,14,TRBJ1-1,TRBV19,NA
CASSLPDREYTEAFF,TGTGCCAGCAGCTTACCGGACAGGGAGTACACTGAAGCTTTCTTT,TRBD1,15,TRBJ1-1,TRBV7-8,NA
CASSGTGRRSNQPQHF,TGTGCCAGCAGTGGGACAGGACGGCGGAGCAATCAGCCCCAGCATTTT,TRBD1,16,TRBJ1-5,TRBV6-1,once
CASRAGANYGYTF,TGTGCCAGCAGGGCGGGGGCTAACTATGGCTACACCTTC,NA,13,TRBJ1-2,TRBV12-3/TRBV12-4,NA
CASSPTGFPNEKLFF,TGTGCCAGCAGTCCAACCGGGTTTCCTAATGAAAAACTGTTTTTT,NA,15,TRBJ1-4,TRBV27,NA
CASSMSSGLALYEQYF,TGTGCCAGTAGTATGAGCAGTGGACTAGCTTTGTACGAGCAGTACTTC,TRBD2,16,TRBJ2-7,TRBV19,NA
CASSRTSGSQETQYF,TGTGCCAGCAGCCGGACTAGCGGGAGCCAAGAGACCCAGTACTTC,TRBD2,15,TRBJ2-5,TRBV11-2,NA
CSVADRGQPQHF,TGCAGCGTAGCCGACAGAGGTCAGCCCCAGCATTTT,NA,12,TRBJ1-5,TRBV29-1,NA
CASSNTGMRTEAFF,TGTGCCAGCAGCAACACAGGGATGAGGACTGAAGCTTTCTTT,NA,14,TRBJ1-1,TRBV4-2,NA
CASSENRPNTEAFF,TGTGCCAGCAGTGAAAACAGACCGAACACTGAAGCTTTCTTT,NA,14,TRBJ1-1,TRBV2,NA
CSVIGTANTGELFF,TGCAGCGTTATAGGGACAGCGAACACCGGGGAGCTGTTTTTT,TRBD1,14,TRBJ2-2,TRBV29-1,NA
CASSLNRAWETQYF,TGTGCCAGCAGTTTGAACAGGGCCTGGGAGACCCAGTACTTC,NA,14,TRBJ2-5,TRBV28,NA
CSASGFLSTGVSNQPQHF,TGCAGTGCTAGTGGTTTCCTCTCAACAGGGGTCAGCAATCAGCCCCAGCATTTT,TRBD1,18,TRBJ1-5,TRBV20-1,NA
CASSPTGTGDYGYTF,TGTGCCAGCTCTCCCACCGGGACAGGGGACTATGGCTACACCTTC,TRBD1,15,TRBJ1-2,TRBV18,once
CASRNTDRGTEQYF,TGTGCCAGCAGGAACACGGACAGGGGCACCGAGCAGTACTTC,TRBD1,14,TRBJ2-7,TRBV3-1/TRBV3-2,NA
CASSARGGPNQPQHF,TGCGCCAGCAGCGCCCGGGGAGGCCCCAATCAGCCCCAGCATTTT,NA,15,TRBJ1-5,TRBV5-1,NA
CASSLTQGWEKLFF,TGCGCCAGCAGCTTGACCCAGGGTTGGGAAAAACTGTTTTTT,NA,14,TRBJ1-4,TRBV5-1,NA
CASSDQSQDNEQFF,TGTGCCAGCAGTGATCAGTCGCAGGACAATGAGCAGTTCTTC,NA,14,TRBJ2-1,TRBV2,NA
CASSQPGQGTEAFF,TGTGCCAGCAGTCAACCGGGACAGGGCACTGAAGCTTTCTTT,TRBD1,14,TRBJ1-1,TRBV28,NA
CASSVTGTAYGYTF,TGTGCCAGCAGCGTCACCGGGACAGCTTATGGCTACACCTTC,TRBD1,14,TRBJ1-2,TRBV5-6,NA
CASSFRLAGGRTDTQYF,TGCGCCAGCAGCTTCCGACTAGCGGGAGGGCGGACAGATACGCAGTATTTT,TRBD2,17,TRBJ2-3,TRBV5-1,NA
CATSDSRGLQPQHF,TGTGCCACCAGTGATTCCAGGGGGCTTCAGCCCCAGCATTTT,TRBD1,14,TRBJ1-5,TRBV24-1,once
CASSLYRAPYVKAFF,TGTGCCAGCAGCTTGTACAGGGCCCCTTATGTCAAAGCTTTCTTT,NA,15,TRBJ1-1,TRBV5-6,NA
CASRGEDNEKLFF,TGCGCCTCCAGGGGAGAGGATAATGAAAAACTGTTTTTT,NA,13,TRBJ1-4,TRBV5-1,NA
CASRNGQGAETQYF,TGTGCCAGCAGAAACGGACAGGGGGCCGAGACCCAGTACTTC,TRBD1,14,TRBJ2-5,TRBV6-5,once
CASRKRQGRSTNEKLFF,TGTGCCAGCAGAAAGAGACAGGGACGGTCAACTAATGAAAAACTGTTTTTT,TRBD1,17,TRBJ1-4,TRBV5-8,NA
CSASKLAGGFENGELFF,TGCAGTGCTAGTAAATTAGCGGGGGGCTTTGAGAACGGGGAGCTGTTTTTT,TRBD2,17,TRBJ2-2,TRBV20-1,NA
CASSAQSPGLGFDEQFF,TGTGCCAGCAGTGCCCAATCACCGGGACTAGGATTTGATGAGCAGTTCTTC,TRBD2,17,TRBJ2-1,TRBV27,NA
CASSPGTTNEKLFF,TGTGCCAGCAGCCCCGGGACAACTAATGAAAAACTGTTTTTT,NA,14,TRBJ1-4,TRBV5-5,once
CASSLSGTGAVDGYTF,TGTGCCAGCAGCTTGTCCGGGACAGGGGCCGTGGATGGCTACACCTTC,TRBD1,16,TRBJ1-2,TRBV7-9,NA
CASTLQGGSGELFF,TGTGCCAGCACTCTACAGGGGGGGAGCGGGGAGCTGTTTTTT,NA,14,TRBJ2-2,TRBV11-2,NA
CASSLDSGGNSPLHF,TGCGCCAGCAGCTTGGATTCAGGGGGCAATTCACCCCTCCACTTT,TRBD1,15,TRBJ1-6,TRBV5-1,once
CASSQGYGGTDTQYF,TGTGCCAGCAGCCAAGGATACGGAGGCACAGATACGCAGTATTTT,NA,15,TRBJ2-3,TRBV3-1/TRBV3-2,NA
CASSPGLAVNYEQYF,TGTGCCAGCAGCCCTGGACTAGCGGTGAACTACGAGCAGTACTTC,TRBD2,15,TRBJ2-7,TRBV9,NA
CATSDSIDRSGSSNQPQHF,TGTGCCACCAGTGATTCGATCGACAGATCCGGATCGAGCAATCAGCCCCAGCATTTT,NA,19,TRBJ1-5,TRBV24-1,NA
CASSWGTVNYGYTF,TGCGCCAGCAGCTGGGGGACAGTGAACTATGGCTACACCTTC,TRBD1,14,TRBJ1-2,TRBV5-1,once
CASSAHLAVNTGELFF,TGTGCCAGCAGCGCCCATCTAGCGGTGAACACCGGGGAGCTGTTTTTT,TRBD2,16,TRBJ2-2,TRBV9,NA
CASSLGLQETQYF,TGTGCCAGCAGCTTGGGCCTGCAAGAGACCCAGTACTTC,NA,13,TRBJ2-5,TRBV7-9,NA
CASSLPDREVTF,TGTGCCAGCAGCTTGCCGGACAGGGAGGTCACCTTC,TRBD1,12,TRBJ1-2,TRBV5-4,NA
CASSGTGGIQPQHF,TGTGCCAGTTCCGGGACAGGGGGGATTCAGCCCCAGCATTTT,TRBD1,14,TRBJ1-5,TRBV19,NA